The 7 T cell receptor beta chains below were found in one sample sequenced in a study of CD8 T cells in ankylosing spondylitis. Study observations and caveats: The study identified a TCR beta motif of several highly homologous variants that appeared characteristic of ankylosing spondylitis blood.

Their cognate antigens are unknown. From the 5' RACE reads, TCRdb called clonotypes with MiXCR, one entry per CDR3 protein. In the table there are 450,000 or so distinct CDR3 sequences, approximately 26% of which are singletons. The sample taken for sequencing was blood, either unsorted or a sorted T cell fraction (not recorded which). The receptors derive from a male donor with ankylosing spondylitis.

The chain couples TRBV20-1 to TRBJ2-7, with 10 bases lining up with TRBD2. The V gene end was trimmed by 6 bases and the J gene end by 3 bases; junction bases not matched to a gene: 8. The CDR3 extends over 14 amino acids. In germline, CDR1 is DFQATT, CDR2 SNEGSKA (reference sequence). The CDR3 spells CSAPGAGGYYEQYF. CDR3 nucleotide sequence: TGCAGTGCCCCGGGAGCGGGAGGGTACTACGAGCAGTACTTC.

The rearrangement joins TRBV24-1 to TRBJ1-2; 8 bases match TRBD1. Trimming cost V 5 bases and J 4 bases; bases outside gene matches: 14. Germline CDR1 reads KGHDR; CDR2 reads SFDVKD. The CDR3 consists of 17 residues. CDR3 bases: TGTGCCACCAGTGGCTCCGCCGTACAGGGGGGTTTCTATGGCTACACCTTC. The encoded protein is CATSGSAVQGGFYGYTF.

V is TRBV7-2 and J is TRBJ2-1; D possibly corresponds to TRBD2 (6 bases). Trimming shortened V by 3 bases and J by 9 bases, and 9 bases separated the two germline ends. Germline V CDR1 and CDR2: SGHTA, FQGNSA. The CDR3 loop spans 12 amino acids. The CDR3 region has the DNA TGTGCCAGCAGCTTGATCGGGGGTGAGCAGTTCTTC. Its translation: CASSLIGGEQFF.

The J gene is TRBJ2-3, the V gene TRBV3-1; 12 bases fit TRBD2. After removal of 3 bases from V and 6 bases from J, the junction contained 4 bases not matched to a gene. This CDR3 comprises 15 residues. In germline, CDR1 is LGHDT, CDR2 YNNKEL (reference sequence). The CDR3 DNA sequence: TGTGCCAGCAGCCACGGACTAGCGGGAAGGGATACGCAGTATTTT. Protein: CASSHGLAGRDTQYF.

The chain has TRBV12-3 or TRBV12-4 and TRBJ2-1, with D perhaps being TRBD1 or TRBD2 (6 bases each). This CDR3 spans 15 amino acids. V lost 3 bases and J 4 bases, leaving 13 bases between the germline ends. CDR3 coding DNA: TGTGCCAGCAGTTTGTTTAAAGGGGGGTACAATGAGCAGTTCTTC. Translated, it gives CASSLFKGGYNEQFF.

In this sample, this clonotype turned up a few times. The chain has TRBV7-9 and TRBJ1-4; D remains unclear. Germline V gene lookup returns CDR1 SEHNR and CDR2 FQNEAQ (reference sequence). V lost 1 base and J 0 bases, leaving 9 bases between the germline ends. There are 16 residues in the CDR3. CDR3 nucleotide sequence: TGTGCCAGCAGCTTAGATATCGGGACAACTAATGAAAAACTGTTTTTT. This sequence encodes CASSLDIGTTNEKLFF. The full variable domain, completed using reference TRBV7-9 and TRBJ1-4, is DTGVSQNPRHKITKRGQNVTFRCDPISEHNRLYWYRQTLGQGPEFLTYFQNEAQLEKSRLLSDRFSAERPKGSFSTLEIQRTEQGDSAMYLCASSLDIGTTNEKLFFGSGTQLSVL.

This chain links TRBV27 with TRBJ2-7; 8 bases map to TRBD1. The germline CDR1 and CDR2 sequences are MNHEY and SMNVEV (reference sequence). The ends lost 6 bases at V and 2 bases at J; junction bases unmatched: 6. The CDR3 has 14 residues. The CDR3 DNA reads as TGTGCCAGCAGAAGGACAGGGAGACCCTACGAGCAGTACGTC. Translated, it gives CASRRTGRPYEQYV.